Listed below are T cell receptor beta chains from one sample, sequenced in a study of shared clonotypes between healthy human individuals. Libraries were prepared by immunoSEQ multiplex PCR; TCRdb keeps only in-frame clonotypes and omits some of them. The data show about a million clones, approximately 75% seen once. The sequenced material came from memory CD4+ T cells from PBMCs. The receptors shown here come from a man younger than 30 in good health. Some clones in this sample may be carry-over from other donors' samples. Each CDR3 is given with its conserved first and last residue. The order of the fields is CDR3 protein, CDR3 DNA, D gene, J gene, V gene, clone size. D genes are given only for firm matches. Size tells how often a clone was seen (once, few, many) or the class of an expanded clone, and some rows leave it out.

CDR3aa: CASNPGTSGKDTQYF
CDR3nt: TGTGCCAGTAACCCCGGGACTAGCGGGAAAGATACGCAGTATTTT
d_gene: TRBD2
j_gene: TRBJ2-3
v_gene: TRBV19
abundance: NA

CDR3aa: CASNPLAGTNTGELFF
CDR3nt: TGCGCCAGCAACCCACTAGCGGGTACGAACACCGGGGAGCTGTTTTTT
d_gene: TRBD2
j_gene: TRBJ2-2
v_gene: TRBV5-1
abundance: NA

CDR3aa: CASSTGLSSYNEQFF
CDR3nt: TGTGCCAGCAGCACGGGACTGAGCTCCTACAATGAGCAGTTCTTC
d_gene: NA
j_gene: TRBJ2-1
v_gene: TRBV5-6
abundance: NA

CDR3aa: CASSVGVNSGANVLTF
CDR3nt: TGTGCCAGTAGCGTAGGAGTCAACTCTGGGGCCAACGTCCTGACTTTC
d_gene: NA
j_gene: TRBJ2-6
v_gene: TRBV9
abundance: NA

CDR3aa: CASSPLTGPGAQYF
CDR3nt: TGTGCCAGCAGCCCCCTGACGGGCCCAGGGGCCCAGTACTTC
d_gene: NA
j_gene: TRBJ2-5
v_gene: TRBV7-9
abundance: NA

CDR3aa: CASSTAPSGRAGYNEQFF
CDR3nt: TGTGCCAGCAGTACTGCTCCTAGCGGGAGGGCGGGATACAATGAGCAGTTCTTC
d_gene: TRBD2
j_gene: TRBJ2-1
v_gene: TRBV28
abundance: once

CDR3aa: CASSLRDVWGRNAGNTIYF
CDR3nt: TGTGCCAGCAGCTTGCGGGACGTTTGGGGGCGCAACGCTGGAAACACCATATATTTT
d_gene: NA
j_gene: TRBJ1-3
v_gene: TRBV5-6
abundance: NA

CDR3aa: CASSYTGTGQTEAFF
CDR3nt: TGTGCCAGCAGTTATACCGGGACAGGGCAAACTGAAGCTTTCTTT
d_gene: TRBD1
j_gene: TRBJ1-1
v_gene: TRBV6-5
abundance: NA

CDR3aa: CASSPDSSYEQYF
CDR3nt: TGTGCCAGCAGCCCTGACAGCTCCTACGAGCAGTACTTC
d_gene: NA
j_gene: TRBJ2-7
v_gene: TRBV7-9
abundance: NA

CDR3aa: CASSPTRRGGNEQFF
CDR3nt: TGTGCCAGCAGCCCAACTAGACGAGGGGGGAATGAGCAGTTCTTC
d_gene: NA
j_gene: TRBJ2-1
v_gene: TRBV27
abundance: NA

CDR3aa: CASSLSGSTTEAFF
CDR3nt: TGTGCCAGCAGCTTATCAGGTAGTACGACTGAAGCTTTCTTT
d_gene: NA
j_gene: TRBJ1-1
v_gene: TRBV7-9
abundance: NA

CDR3aa: CASSFTGSYEQYF
CDR3nt: TGTGCCAGCAGTTTTACAGGCTCCTACGAGCAGTACTTC
d_gene: NA
j_gene: TRBJ2-7
v_gene: TRBV27
abundance: NA

CDR3aa: CASSLGVTNEKLFF
CDR3nt: TGTGCCAGCAGCTTAGGGGTAACTAATGAAAAACTGTTTTTT
d_gene: NA
j_gene: TRBJ1-4
v_gene: TRBV7-9
abundance: NA

CDR3aa: CASKVFRGDATSYEQYF
CDR3nt: TGTGCCAGCAAGGTCTTCCGGGGGGACGCAACTTCCTACGAGCAGTACTTC
d_gene: TRBD2
j_gene: TRBJ2-7
v_gene: TRBV7-9
abundance: few

CDR3aa: CASSSLTRMNTEAFF
CDR3nt: TGTGCCAGCAGTTCTTTAACCAGAATGAACACTGAAGCTTTCTTT
d_gene: NA
j_gene: TRBJ1-1
v_gene: TRBV28
abundance: NA

CDR3aa: CASSLRPSYNEQFF
CDR3nt: TGTGCCAGCAGTTTGCGCCCTTCCTACAATGAGCAGTTCTTC
d_gene: NA
j_gene: TRBJ2-1
v_gene: TRBV28
abundance: NA

CDR3aa: CASSEAAGTGYTF
CDR3nt: TGTGCCAGCAGTGAAGCGGCAGGGACTGGCTACACCTTC
d_gene: NA
j_gene: TRBJ1-2
v_gene: TRBV6-1
abundance: few

CDR3aa: CASSLMTESSYEQYF
CDR3nt: TGTGCCAGCAGCTTAATGACGGAAAGCTCCTACGAGCAGTACTTC
d_gene: NA
j_gene: TRBJ2-7
v_gene: TRBV7-9
abundance: NA

CDR3aa: CASRPGYQPQHF
CDR3nt: TGTGCCAGCAGACCGGGCTATCAGCCCCAGCATTTT
d_gene: NA
j_gene: TRBJ1-5
v_gene: TRBV28
abundance: few

CDR3aa: CASSFGRGGPYEQYF
CDR3nt: TGTGCCAGCAGCTTCGGCAGAGGGGGGCCCTACGAGCAGTACTTC
d_gene: NA
j_gene: TRBJ2-7
v_gene: TRBV11-2
abundance: few

CDR3aa: CASSLGLADKYEQYF
CDR3nt: TGTGCCAGCAGCCTGGGTCTAGCCGACAAATACGAGCAGTACTTC
d_gene: NA
j_gene: TRBJ2-7
v_gene: TRBV6-1
abundance: NA

CDR3aa: CASSLSWQGGEKLFF
CDR3nt: TGTGCCAGCAGTTTATCGTGGCAGGGGGGTGAAAAACTGTTTTTT
d_gene: TRBD1
j_gene: TRBJ1-4
v_gene: TRBV27
abundance: NA

CDR3aa: CASEPSNQPQHF
CDR3nt: TGTGCCAGCGAACCGAGCAATCAGCCCCAGCATTTT
d_gene: NA
j_gene: TRBJ1-5
v_gene: TRBV6-5
abundance: NA

CDR3aa: CASRPGRDRGTDTQYF
CDR3nt: TGCGCCAGCAGACCTGGCCGGGACAGGGGCACAGATACGCAGTATTTT
d_gene: TRBD1
j_gene: TRBJ2-3
v_gene: TRBV5-1
abundance: NA

CDR3aa: CASSSRVGTEAFF
CDR3nt: TGTGCCAGCAGTTCCAGGGTCGGCACTGAAGCTTTCTTT
d_gene: NA
j_gene: TRBJ1-1
v_gene: TRBV28
abundance: NA

CDR3aa: CASSLDTEAFF
CDR3nt: TGCGCCAGCAGCTTGGATACTGAAGCTTTCTTT
d_gene: NA
j_gene: TRBJ1-1
v_gene: TRBV5-1
abundance: NA

CDR3aa: CASSRGGPGEKLFF
CDR3nt: TGTGCCAGCAGTCGGGGGGGGCCGGGTGAAAAACTGTTTTTT
d_gene: NA
j_gene: TRBJ1-4
v_gene: TRBV28
abundance: NA

CDR3aa: CASSQGTPGTGEPFF
CDR3nt: TGCGCCAGCAGCCAAGGGACGCCGGGTACCGGGGAGCCGTTTTTT
d_gene: NA
j_gene: TRBJ2-2
v_gene: TRBV4-3
abundance: NA

CDR3aa: CASSWETGTSGFQSEQFF
CDR3nt: TGTGCCAGCAGCTGGGAAACCGGGACTAGCGGATTTCAGAGTGAGCAGTTCTTC
d_gene: TRBD2
j_gene: TRBJ2-1
v_gene: TRBV5-5
abundance: few

CDR3aa: CASRSLAGGPLAGELFF
CDR3nt: TGTGCCAGCAGGTCACTAGCGGGAGGGCCCCTCGCCGGGGAGCTGTTTTTT
d_gene: TRBD2
j_gene: TRBJ2-2
v_gene: TRBV28
abundance: NA